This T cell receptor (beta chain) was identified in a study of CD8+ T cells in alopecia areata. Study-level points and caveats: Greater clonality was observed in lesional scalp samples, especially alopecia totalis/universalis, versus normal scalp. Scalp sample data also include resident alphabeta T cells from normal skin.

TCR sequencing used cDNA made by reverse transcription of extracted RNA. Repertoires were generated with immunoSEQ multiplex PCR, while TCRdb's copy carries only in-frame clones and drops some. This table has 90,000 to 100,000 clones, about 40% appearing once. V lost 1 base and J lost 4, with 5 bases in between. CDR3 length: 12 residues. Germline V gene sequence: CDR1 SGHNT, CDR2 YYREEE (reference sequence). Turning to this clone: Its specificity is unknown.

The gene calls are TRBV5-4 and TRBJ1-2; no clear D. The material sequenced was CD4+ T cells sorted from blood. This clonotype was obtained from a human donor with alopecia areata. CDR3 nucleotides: TGTGCCAGCAGCTTGCTAAGCTATGGCTACACCTTC. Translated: CASSLLSYGYTF.